This T cell receptor (beta chain) was retrieved from a study of T cell responses to AZD1222 COVID-19 vaccine. Study information: Doses given second, at about 4 or about 12 weeks, were pooled. Study-wide points: Just a handful of AZD1222 recipients tested seropositive at baseline. Spike-specific TCRs gained breadth and depth after people received two AZD1222 doses. Regions 160-218 and 743-854 held dominance among vaccine-associated CD4 TCRs, which spanned spike.

Germline lookup yields CDR1 SGDLS and CDR2 YYNGEE. The CDR3 contains 14 residues. The V gene lost 0 bases and the J gene lost 2 bases, with 7 bases spanning the gap. Generated by immunoSEQ multiplex PCR, the TCRdb table keeps only in-frame clones and is missing some. The repertoire includes some 130,000 clones, about 90% of them detected once, and 1.5% to 2% sits in the top ten. Of note for this clone: The antigen is not known.

V gene TRBV9 combines with J gene TRBJ2-3; a possible D gene is TRBD2 (6 bases). The specimen was peripheral blood, collected on day 0 of AZD1222 vaccination. This sequence was found in an adult in good health. CDR3 coding DNA: TGTGCCAGCAGCGTAGTAGCGGTCACAGATACGCAGTATTTT. Translating gives CASSVVAVTDTQYF.